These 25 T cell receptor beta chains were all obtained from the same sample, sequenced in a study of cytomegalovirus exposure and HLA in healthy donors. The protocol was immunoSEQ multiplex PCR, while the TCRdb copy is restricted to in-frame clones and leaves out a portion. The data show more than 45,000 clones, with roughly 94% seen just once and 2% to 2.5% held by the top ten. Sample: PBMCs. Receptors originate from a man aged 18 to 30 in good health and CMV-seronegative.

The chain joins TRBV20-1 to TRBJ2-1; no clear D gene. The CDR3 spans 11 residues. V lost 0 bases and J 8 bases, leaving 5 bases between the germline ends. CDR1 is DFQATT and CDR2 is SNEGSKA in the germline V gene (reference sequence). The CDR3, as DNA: TGCAGTGCTAGAGACGGAGATGAGCAGTTCTTC. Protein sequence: CSARDGDEQFF.

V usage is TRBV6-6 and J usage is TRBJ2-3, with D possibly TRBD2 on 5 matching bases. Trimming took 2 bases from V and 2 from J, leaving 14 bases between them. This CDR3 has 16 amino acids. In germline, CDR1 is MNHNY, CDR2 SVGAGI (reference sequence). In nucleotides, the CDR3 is TGTGCCAGCAGTTACAGAGGACTGGCTCACACAGATACGCAGTATTTT. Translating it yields CASSYRGLAHTDTQYF.

The CDR3 loop is CASSLDGPVKNIQYF. In nucleotides, the CDR3 is TGTGCCAGCAGCTTGGATGGCCCCGTAAAAAACATTCAGTACTTC. This chain uses TRBV5-4 with TRBJ2-4; D is undetermined. V was clipped by 0 bases and J by 4 bases, with 11 bases between them. CDR3 length equals 15 residues. The germline V gene has CDR1 SGHNT and CDR2 YYREEE (reference sequence).

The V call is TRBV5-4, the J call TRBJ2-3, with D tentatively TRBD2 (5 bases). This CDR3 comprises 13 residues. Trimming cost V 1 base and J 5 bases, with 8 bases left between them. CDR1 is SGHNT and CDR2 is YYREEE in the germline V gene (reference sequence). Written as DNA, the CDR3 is TGTGCCAGCAGCTTGTACAGCGGAGATACGCAGTATTTT. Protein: CASSLYSGDTQYF.

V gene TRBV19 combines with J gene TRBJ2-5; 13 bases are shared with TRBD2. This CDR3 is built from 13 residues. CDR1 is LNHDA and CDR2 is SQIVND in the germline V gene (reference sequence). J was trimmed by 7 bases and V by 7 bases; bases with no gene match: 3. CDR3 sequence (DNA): TGTGCCAGTATGGGACTAGCGGGACGGACCCAGTACTTC. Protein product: CASMGLAGRTQYF.

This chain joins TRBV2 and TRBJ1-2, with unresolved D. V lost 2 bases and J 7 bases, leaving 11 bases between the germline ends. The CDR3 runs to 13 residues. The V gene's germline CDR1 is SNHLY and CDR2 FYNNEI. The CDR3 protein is CASSEHRQVGYTF. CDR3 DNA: TGTGCCAGCAGTGAACACCGGCAGGTTGGCTACACCTTC.

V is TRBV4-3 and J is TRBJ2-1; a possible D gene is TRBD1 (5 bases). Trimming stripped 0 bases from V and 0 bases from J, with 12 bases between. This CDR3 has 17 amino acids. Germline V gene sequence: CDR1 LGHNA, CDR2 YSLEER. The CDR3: CASSQDGALSSYNEQFF. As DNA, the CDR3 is TGCGCCAGCAGCCAAGATGGGGCGTTAAGCTCCTACAATGAGCAGTTCTTC.

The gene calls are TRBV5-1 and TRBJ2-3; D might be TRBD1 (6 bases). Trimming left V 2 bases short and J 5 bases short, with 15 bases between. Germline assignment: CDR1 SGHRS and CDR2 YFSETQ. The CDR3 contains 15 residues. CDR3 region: CASSFTGTPEDTQYF. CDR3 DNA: TGCGCCAGCAGCTTTACTGGGACACCAGAAGATACGCAGTATTTT.

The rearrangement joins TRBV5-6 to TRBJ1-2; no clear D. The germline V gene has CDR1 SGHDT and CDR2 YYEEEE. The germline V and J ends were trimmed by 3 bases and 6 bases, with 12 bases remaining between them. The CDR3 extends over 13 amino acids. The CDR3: CASSYSPLDGYTF. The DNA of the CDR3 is TGTGCCAGCAGCTACTCCCCCCTGGATGGCTACACCTTC. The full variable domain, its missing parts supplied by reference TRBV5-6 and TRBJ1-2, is DAGVTQSPTHLIKTRGQQVTLRCSPKSGHDTVSWYQQALGQGPQFIFQYYEEEERQRGNFPDRFSGHQFPNYSSELNVNALLLGDSALYLCASSYSPLDGYTFGSGTRLTVV.

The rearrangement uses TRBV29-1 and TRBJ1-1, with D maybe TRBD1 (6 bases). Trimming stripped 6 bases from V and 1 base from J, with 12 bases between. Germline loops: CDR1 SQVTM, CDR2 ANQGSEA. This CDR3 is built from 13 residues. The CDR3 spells CSVVQGTNTEAFF. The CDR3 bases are TGCAGCGTAGTTCAGGGGACGAACACTGAAGCTTTCTTT.

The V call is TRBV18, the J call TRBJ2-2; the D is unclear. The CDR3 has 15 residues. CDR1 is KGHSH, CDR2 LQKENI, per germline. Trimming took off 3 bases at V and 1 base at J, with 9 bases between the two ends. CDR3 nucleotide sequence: TGTGCCAGCTCACCGAATTCCGGGAACACCGGGGAGCTGTTTTTT. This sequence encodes CASSPNSGNTGELFF.

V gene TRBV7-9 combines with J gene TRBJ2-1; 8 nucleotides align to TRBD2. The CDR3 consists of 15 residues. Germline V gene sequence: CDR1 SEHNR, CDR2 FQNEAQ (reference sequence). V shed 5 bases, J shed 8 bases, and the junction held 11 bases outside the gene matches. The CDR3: CASSPERESSDEQFF. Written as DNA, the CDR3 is TGTGCCAGCAGCCCCGAGCGGGAGAGTAGCGATGAGCAGTTCTTC.

In nucleotides, the CDR3 is TGTGCCAGCAGCTCCAGGGGAGAAGGCTACGAGCAGTACTTC. It is translated as CASSSRGEGYEQYF. The chain carries TRBV11-3 and TRBJ2-7; perhaps TRBD1 as D (6 bases). V was clipped by 4 bases and J by 3 bases, with 13 bases between them. From germline, CDR1 is SGHNT and CDR2 YENEEA. The CDR3 spans 14 residues.

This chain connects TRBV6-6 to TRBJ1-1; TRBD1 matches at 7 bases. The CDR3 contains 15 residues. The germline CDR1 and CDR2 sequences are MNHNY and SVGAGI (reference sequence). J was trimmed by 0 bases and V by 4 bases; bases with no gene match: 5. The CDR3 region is CASSLSQGLNTEAFF. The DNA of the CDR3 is TGTGCCAGCAGTTTATCACAGGGGTTGAACACTGAAGCTTTCTTT.

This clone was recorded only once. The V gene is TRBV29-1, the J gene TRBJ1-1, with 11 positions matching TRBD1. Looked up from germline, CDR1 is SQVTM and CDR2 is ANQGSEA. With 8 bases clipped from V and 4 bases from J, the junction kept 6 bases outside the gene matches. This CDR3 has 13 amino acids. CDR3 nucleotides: TGCAGCTCCCCCGGGACAGGGGGCACTGAAGCTTTCTTT. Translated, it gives CSSPGTGGTEAFF.

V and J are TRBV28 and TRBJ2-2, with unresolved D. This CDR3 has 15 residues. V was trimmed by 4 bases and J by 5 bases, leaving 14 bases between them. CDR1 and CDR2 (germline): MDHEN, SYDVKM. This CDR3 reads CASSSVWRPTGELFF. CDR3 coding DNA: TGTGCCAGCAGTTCGGTGTGGAGACCGACCGGGGAGCTGTTTTTT.

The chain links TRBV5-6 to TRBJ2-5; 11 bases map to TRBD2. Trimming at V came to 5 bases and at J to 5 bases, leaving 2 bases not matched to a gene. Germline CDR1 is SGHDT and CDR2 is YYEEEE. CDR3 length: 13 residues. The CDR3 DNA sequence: TGTGCCAGCAGGACTAGCGGGAAGGAGACCCAGTACTTC. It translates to CASRTSGKETQYF.

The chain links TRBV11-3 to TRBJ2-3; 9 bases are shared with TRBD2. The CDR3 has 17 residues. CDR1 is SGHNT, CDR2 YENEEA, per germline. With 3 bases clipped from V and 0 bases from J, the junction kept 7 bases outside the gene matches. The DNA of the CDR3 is TGTGCCAGCAGCTTGGGGCTAGCGGGAACTAGCACAGATACGCAGTATTTT. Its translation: CASSLGLAGTSTDTQYF.

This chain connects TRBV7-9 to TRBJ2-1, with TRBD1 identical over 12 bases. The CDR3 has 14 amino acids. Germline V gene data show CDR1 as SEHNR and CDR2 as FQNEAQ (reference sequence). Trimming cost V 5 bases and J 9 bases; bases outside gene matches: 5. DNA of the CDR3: TGTGCCAGCAGCGAGGGACAGGGGGCAGGTGAGCAGTTCTTC. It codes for CASSEGQGAGEQFF.

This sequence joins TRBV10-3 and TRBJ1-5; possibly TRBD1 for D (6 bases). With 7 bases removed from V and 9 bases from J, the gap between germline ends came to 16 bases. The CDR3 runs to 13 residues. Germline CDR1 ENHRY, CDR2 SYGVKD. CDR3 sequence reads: CAIKNRDLGPQHF. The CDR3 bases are TGTGCCATCAAAAACAGGGATTTAGGGCCCCAGCATTTT.

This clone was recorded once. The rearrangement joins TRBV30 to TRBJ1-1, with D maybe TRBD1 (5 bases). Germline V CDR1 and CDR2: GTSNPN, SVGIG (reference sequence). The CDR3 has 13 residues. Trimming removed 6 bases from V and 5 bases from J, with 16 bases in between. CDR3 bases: TGTGCCTGTTGGACCGAGGGGAGGACTGAAGCTTTCTTT. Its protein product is CACWTEGRTEAFF.

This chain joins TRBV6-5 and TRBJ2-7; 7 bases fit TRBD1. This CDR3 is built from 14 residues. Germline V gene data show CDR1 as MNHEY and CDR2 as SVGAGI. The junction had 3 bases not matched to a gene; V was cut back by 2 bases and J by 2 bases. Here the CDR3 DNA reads TGTGCCAGCAGTTACCGTGGACAGGCCTACGAGCAGTACTTC. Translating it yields CASSYRGQAYEQYF.

The CDR3 sequence: CASSPLLAGGTGELFF. The CDR3 DNA reads TGTGCCAGCAGCCCCCTACTAGCGGGAGGTACCGGGGAGCTGTTTTTT. This sequence joins TRBV7-3 and TRBJ2-2; TRBD2 matches 12 bases. Germline V gene lookup returns CDR1 SGHTA and CDR2 FQGTGA. The CDR3 spans 16 residues. The J segment lost 5 bases and the V segment lost 5 bases, leaving 6 bases of the junction unmatched.

The CDR3 coding sequence is TGTGCCAGCAGTGCAGGGGCCTACACTGAAGCTTTCTTT. Amino acid sequence: CASSAGAYTEAFF. The chain joins TRBV11-2 to TRBJ1-1, with D perhaps TRBD1 (6 bases). V lost 6 bases, J lost 3 bases, and 11 bases lay in between. In germline, CDR1 is SGHAT, CDR2 FQNNGV. The CDR3 sequence is 13 residues long.

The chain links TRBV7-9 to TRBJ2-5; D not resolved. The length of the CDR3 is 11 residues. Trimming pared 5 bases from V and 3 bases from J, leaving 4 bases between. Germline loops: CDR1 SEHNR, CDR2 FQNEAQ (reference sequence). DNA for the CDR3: TGTGCCAGCAGCACAAAAGAGACCCAGTACTTC. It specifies CASSTKETQYF.